A selection of T cell receptor beta chains follows, all from one sample in a study of blood T cell repertoires in COVID-19. The repertoire was sequenced with immunoSEQ multiplex PCR; TCRdb's copy has only in-frame clones and lacks some. Of 150,000 to 200,000 clones detected, approximately 75% appear once; the ten largest clones hold roughly a tenth. Input material: peripheral blood. These receptors were taken from a human donor in a cohort sampled during active COVID-19. Each CDR3 is given with its conserved first and last residue. Each record gives: V gene, J gene, clone size, D gene, CDR3 protein, CDR3 DNA. The D gene is left open where the match is weak. The listing skips clone size in some rows; elsewhere it reads once, few, many or a size class.

v_gene: TRBV27; j_gene: TRBJ2-3; abundance: NA; d_gene: TRBD2; CDR3aa: CASSGTSGPYSTDTQYF; CDR3nt: TGTGCCAGCAGCGGGACTAGCGGGCCATATAGCACAGATACGCAGTATTTT
v_gene: TRBV6-5; j_gene: TRBJ2-2; abundance: NA; d_gene: NA; CDR3aa: CASTANRGTGELFF; CDR3nt: TGTGCCAGCACTGCTAATCGGGGGACCGGGGAGCTGTTTTTT
v_gene: TRBV23-1; j_gene: TRBJ1-5; abundance: NA; d_gene: NA; CDR3aa: CASRGVRRSGNQPQHF; CDR3nt: TGCGCCAGTCGGGGGGTAAGACGGAGCGGCAATCAGCCCCAGCATTTT
v_gene: TRBV18; j_gene: TRBJ1-1; abundance: NA; d_gene: NA; CDR3aa: CASSTDQGNTEAFF; CDR3nt: TGTGCCAGCTCAACCGACCAGGGGAACACTGAAGCTTTCTTT
v_gene: TRBV24-1; j_gene: TRBJ2-3; abundance: NA; d_gene: TRBD2; CDR3aa: CATGTSGADTQYF; CDR3nt: TGTGCCACCGGGACTAGTGGTGCAGATACGCAGTATTTT
v_gene: TRBV18; j_gene: TRBJ1-5; abundance: few; d_gene: TRBD1; CDR3aa: CASSPPTGAGQPQHF; CDR3nt: TGTGCCAGCTCACCACCGACAGGGGCGGGTCAGCCCCAGCATTTT
v_gene: TRBV12-5; j_gene: TRBJ2-3; abundance: NA; d_gene: NA; CDR3aa: CASGFSAGFPDTQYF; CDR3nt: TGTGCTAGTGGTTTTTCCGCAGGGTTCCCAGATACGCAGTATTTT
v_gene: TRBV7-2; j_gene: TRBJ2-1; abundance: NA; d_gene: TRBD1; CDR3aa: CASSLTGTLVNEQFF; CDR3nt: TGTGCCAGCAGCTTGACAGGGACCCTCGTCAATGAGCAGTTCTTC
v_gene: TRBV4-3; j_gene: TRBJ2-1; abundance: NA; d_gene: TRBD1; CDR3aa: CASSQSATGYNEQFF; CDR3nt: TGCGCCAGCAGCCAATCCGCGACAGGGTACAATGAGCAGTTCTTC
v_gene: TRBV6-5; j_gene: TRBJ1-4; abundance: NA; d_gene: TRBD1; CDR3aa: CASSFTGETNEKLFF; CDR3nt: TGTGCCAGCAGTTTTACAGGGGAAACTAATGAAAAACTGTTTTTT
v_gene: TRBV29-1; j_gene: TRBJ1-1; abundance: NA; d_gene: NA; CDR3aa: CSVDGGAKAFF; CDR3nt: TGCAGCGTTGACGGGGGGGCAAAAGCTTTCTTT
v_gene: TRBV15; j_gene: TRBJ1-5; abundance: NA; d_gene: NA; CDR3aa: CATSRETLGAGQPQHF; CDR3nt: TGTGCCACCAGCAGAGAAACCCTAGGGGCGGGACAGCCCCAGCATTTT
v_gene: TRBV7-2; j_gene: TRBJ2-7; abundance: NA; d_gene: NA; CDR3aa: CASSFPGIYEQYF; CDR3nt: TGTGCCAGCAGCTTTCCCGGGATTTACGAGCAGTACTTC
v_gene: TRBV5-6; j_gene: TRBJ2-7; abundance: NA; d_gene: NA; CDR3aa: CASSFRVAYEQYF; CDR3nt: TGTGCCAGCAGCTTCAGGGTGGCCTACGAGCAGTACTTC
v_gene: TRBV4-3; j_gene: TRBJ1-6; abundance: few; d_gene: TRBD1; CDR3aa: CASSLDRGDSPLHF; CDR3nt: TGCGCCAGCAGCCTAGACAGGGGGGATTCACCCCTCCACTTT
v_gene: TRBV30; j_gene: TRBJ2-2; abundance: NA; d_gene: NA; CDR3aa: CASQVANTGELFF; CDR3nt: TGTGCCTCCCAGGTAGCGAACACCGGGGAGCTGTTTTTT
v_gene: TRBV25-1; j_gene: TRBJ1-5; abundance: few; d_gene: NA; CDR3aa: CASAREGNQPQHF; CDR3nt: TGTGCCAGCGCCAGAGAGGGCAATCAGCCCCAGCATTTT
v_gene: TRBV7-9; j_gene: TRBJ2-1; abundance: few; d_gene: NA; CDR3aa: CASSSDRPNEQFF; CDR3nt: TGTGCCAGCAGCTCGGACAGACCTAATGAGCAGTTCTTC
v_gene: TRBV7-7; j_gene: TRBJ2-7; abundance: NA; d_gene: NA; CDR3aa: CASSLIPGGEQYF; CDR3nt: TGTGCCAGCAGCTTAATTCCGGGTGGGGAGCAGTACTTC
v_gene: TRBV7-4; j_gene: TRBJ1-5; abundance: NA; d_gene: TRBD1; CDR3aa: CASSLTGTGGEPQHF; CDR3nt: TGTGCCAGCAGCCTAACCGGGACAGGGGGAGAGCCCCAGCATTTT
v_gene: TRBV7-2; j_gene: TRBJ2-4; abundance: NA; d_gene: NA; CDR3aa: CASSLTIGNIQYF; CDR3nt: TGTGCCAGCAGCTTAACCATCGGGAACATTCAGTACTTC
v_gene: TRBV30; j_gene: TRBJ2-5; abundance: NA; d_gene: NA; CDR3aa: CAWKMTGQQETQYF; CDR3nt: TGTGCCTGGAAAATGACAGGCCAACAAGAGACCCAGTACTTC
v_gene: TRBV6-6; j_gene: TRBJ1-1; abundance: NA; d_gene: NA; CDR3aa: CASSYALTAVNTEAFF; CDR3nt: TGTGCCAGCAGTTACGCCCTGACAGCTGTGAACACTGAAGCTTTCTTT
v_gene: TRBV19; j_gene: TRBJ2-1; abundance: NA; d_gene: TRBD1; CDR3aa: CASSIWGDRASYNEQFF; CDR3nt: TGTGCCAGTAGTATTTGGGGGGACAGGGCCTCCTACAATGAGCAGTTCTTC
v_gene: TRBV29-1; j_gene: TRBJ2-7; abundance: NA; d_gene: NA; CDR3aa: CSADSSYEQYF; CDR3nt: TGCAGCGCAGATAGCTCCTACGAGCAGTACTTC
v_gene: TRBV2; j_gene: TRBJ2-2; abundance: NA; d_gene: TRBD1; CDR3aa: CASRPGTGEGGELFF; CDR3nt: TGTGCCAGCAGACCCGGGACAGGAGAAGGCGGGGAGCTGTTTTTT
v_gene: TRBV6-5; j_gene: TRBJ2-7; abundance: NA; d_gene: TRBD2; CDR3aa: CASTLREGVVYEQYF; CDR3nt: TGTGCCAGCACCCTCAGGGAGGGCGTCGTTTACGAGCAGTACTTC
v_gene: TRBV3-1/TRBV3-2; j_gene: TRBJ2-1; abundance: NA; d_gene: TRBD2; CDR3aa: CASSQDGGSSGGLEQFF; CDR3nt: TGTGCCAGCAGCCAAGATGGAGGGTCTAGCGGGGGCCTTGAGCAGTTCTTC
v_gene: TRBV2; j_gene: TRBJ2-3; abundance: NA; d_gene: NA; CDR3aa: CASSGGQATF; CDR3nt: TGTGCCAGCAGTGGAGGGCAGGCAACTTTT
v_gene: TRBV14; j_gene: TRBJ2-2; abundance: NA; d_gene: TRBD1; CDR3aa: CASSHLRGQGITGELFF; CDR3nt: TGTGCCAGCAGCCACCTCAGGGGACAGGGGATCACCGGGGAGCTGTTTTTT
v_gene: TRBV19; j_gene: TRBJ1-2; abundance: NA; d_gene: TRBD1; CDR3aa: CAIWTGAVYGYTF; CDR3nt: TGTGCCATATGGACAGGGGCGGTCTATGGCTACACCTTC
v_gene: TRBV18; j_gene: TRBJ1-1; abundance: NA; d_gene: NA; CDR3aa: CASSPLGQNTEAFF; CDR3nt: TGTGCCAGCTCACCTTTAGGACAAAACACTGAAGCTTTCTTT
v_gene: TRBV6-6; j_gene: TRBJ1-2; abundance: NA; d_gene: NA; CDR3aa: CASSFDSYGYTF; CDR3nt: TGTGCCAGCAGTTTCGACAGCTATGGCTACACCTTC
v_gene: TRBV30; j_gene: TRBJ1-1; abundance: NA; d_gene: NA; CDR3aa: CAWSPGTEAFF; CDR3nt: TGTGCCTGGAGTCCGGGAACTGAAGCTTTCTTT
v_gene: TRBV6-5; j_gene: TRBJ1-1; abundance: NA; d_gene: NA; CDR3aa: CASSYTTGHTEAFF; CDR3nt: TGTGCCAGCAGTTACACCACAGGGCACACTGAAGCTTTCTTT
v_gene: TRBV5-1; j_gene: TRBJ1-2; abundance: few; d_gene: NA; CDR3aa: CASSSPSSPSPFDYGYTF; CDR3nt: TGCGCCAGCAGCTCCCCCTCCAGTCCGTCCCCATTCGACTATGGCTACACCTTC
v_gene: TRBV5-1; j_gene: TRBJ2-3; abundance: NA; d_gene: NA; CDR3aa: CASSLEDSRDTQYF; CDR3nt: TGCGCCAGCAGCTTGGAGGACTCCCGGGATACGCAGTATTTT
v_gene: TRBV27; j_gene: TRBJ2-2; abundance: once; d_gene: TRBD2; CDR3aa: CASSHTPGTRGTGELFF; CDR3nt: TGTGCCAGCAGTCACACACCCGGGACTAGGGGCACCGGGGAGCTGTTTTTT